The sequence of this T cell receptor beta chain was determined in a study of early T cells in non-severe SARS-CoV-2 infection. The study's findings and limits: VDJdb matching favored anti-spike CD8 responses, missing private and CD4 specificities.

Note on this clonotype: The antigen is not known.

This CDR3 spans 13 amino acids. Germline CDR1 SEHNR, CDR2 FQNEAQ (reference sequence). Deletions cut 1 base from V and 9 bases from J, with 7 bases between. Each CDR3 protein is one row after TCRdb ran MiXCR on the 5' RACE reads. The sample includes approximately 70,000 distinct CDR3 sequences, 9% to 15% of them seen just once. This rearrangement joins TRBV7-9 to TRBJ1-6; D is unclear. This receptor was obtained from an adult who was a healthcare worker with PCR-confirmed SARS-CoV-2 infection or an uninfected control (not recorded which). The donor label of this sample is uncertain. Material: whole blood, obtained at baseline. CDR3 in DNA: TGTGCCAGCAGCTTAGAGTTTGCTTCACCCCTCCACTTT. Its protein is CASSLEFASPLHF.